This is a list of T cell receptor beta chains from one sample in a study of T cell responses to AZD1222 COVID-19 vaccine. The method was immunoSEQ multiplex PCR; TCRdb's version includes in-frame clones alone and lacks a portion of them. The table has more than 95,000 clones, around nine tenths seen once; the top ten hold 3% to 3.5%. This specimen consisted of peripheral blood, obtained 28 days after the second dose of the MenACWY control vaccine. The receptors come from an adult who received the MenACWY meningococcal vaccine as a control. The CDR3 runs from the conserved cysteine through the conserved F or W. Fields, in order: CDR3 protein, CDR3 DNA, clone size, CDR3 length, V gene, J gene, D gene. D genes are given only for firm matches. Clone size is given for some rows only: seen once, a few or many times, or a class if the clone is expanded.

CDR3aa: CASSPRWGGYEQYF
CDR3nt: TGTGCCAGCAGTCCCCGCTGGGGGGGCTACGAGCAGTACTTC
abundance: -
len: 14
v_gene: TRBV28
j_gene: TRBJ2-7
d_gene: TRBD2

CDR3aa: CASSQVGVRDSGYTF
CDR3nt: TGCGCCAGCAGCCAAGTCGGTGTGAGGGATTCTGGCTACACCTTC
abundance: -
len: 15
v_gene: TRBV4-1
j_gene: TRBJ1-2
d_gene: -

CDR3aa: CASSFRAYEQYF
CDR3nt: TGTGCCAGCAGCTTCAGGGCCTACGAGCAGTACTTC
abundance: -
len: 12
v_gene: TRBV13
j_gene: TRBJ2-7
d_gene: -

CDR3aa: CASGTGGFREKLFF
CDR3nt: TGCGCCAGCGGGACAGGGGGCTTTCGTGAAAAACTGTTTTTT
abundance: -
len: 14
v_gene: TRBV5-1
j_gene: TRBJ1-4
d_gene: TRBD1

CDR3aa: CSVERAGGEYEQYF
CDR3nt: TGCAGCGTTGAAAGGGCGGGCGGTGAATACGAGCAGTACTTC
abundance: few
len: 14
v_gene: TRBV29-1
j_gene: TRBJ2-7
d_gene: -

CDR3aa: CASSQDLSDLYGYTF
CDR3nt: TGTGCCAGCAGCCAAGATCTGTCTGACCTCTATGGCTACACCTTC
abundance: -
len: 15
v_gene: TRBV4-2
j_gene: TRBJ1-2
d_gene: -

CDR3aa: CSASSGRVFPPQTQYF
CDR3nt: TGCAGTGCTAGTTCAGGTCGAGTCTTCCCACCCCAGACCCAGTACTTC
abundance: -
len: 16
v_gene: TRBV20-1
j_gene: TRBJ2-5
d_gene: -

CDR3aa: CAWSETGNYGYTF
CDR3nt: TGTGCCTGGAGTGAGACAGGGAACTATGGCTACACCTTC
abundance: -
len: 13
v_gene: TRBV30
j_gene: TRBJ1-2
d_gene: TRBD1

CDR3aa: CASSPQSTDTQYF
CDR3nt: TGTGCCAGCAGTCCACAGAGCACAGATACGCAGTATTTT
abundance: -
len: 13
v_gene: TRBV12-3/TRBV12-4
j_gene: TRBJ2-3
d_gene: -

CDR3aa: CAWRAGTGLTGELFF
CDR3nt: TGTGCCTGGAGAGCCGGGACAGGGCTCACCGGGGAGCTGTTTTTT
abundance: -
len: 15
v_gene: TRBV30
j_gene: TRBJ2-2
d_gene: TRBD1

CDR3aa: CATTGGATGELFF
CDR3nt: TGTGCCACCACAGGGGGGGCGACCGGGGAGCTGTTTTTT
abundance: once
len: 13
v_gene: TRBV24-1
j_gene: TRBJ2-2
d_gene: -

CDR3aa: CASSLRQGWSDTQYF
CDR3nt: TGTGCCAGCAGTTTAAGACAGGGGTGGTCAGATACGCAGTATTTT
abundance: few
len: 15
v_gene: TRBV27
j_gene: TRBJ2-3
d_gene: TRBD1

CDR3aa: CASSVSASGGPSADTQYF
CDR3nt: TGTGCCAGCAGCGTATCGGCTAGCGGGGGGCCCTCTGCAGATACGCAGTATTTT
abundance: -
len: 18
v_gene: TRBV9
j_gene: TRBJ2-3
d_gene: TRBD2

CDR3aa: CASSRDRATSYNSPLHF
CDR3nt: TGTGCCAGCTCACGCGACAGGGCAACCTCCTATAATTCACCCCTCCACTTT
abundance: -
len: 17
v_gene: TRBV18
j_gene: TRBJ1-6
d_gene: TRBD1

CDR3aa: CASSSPRGATNTGELFF
CDR3nt: TGTGCCAGCAGTTCTCCCCGGGGGGCGACGAACACCGGGGAGCTGTTTTTT
abundance: -
len: 17
v_gene: TRBV6-2/TRBV6-3
j_gene: TRBJ2-2
d_gene: -

CDR3aa: CASSPLAGGNTEAFF
CDR3nt: TGTGCCAGTAGTCCCCTGGCAGGGGGGAACACTGAAGCTTTCTTT
abundance: -
len: 15
v_gene: TRBV19
j_gene: TRBJ1-1
d_gene: TRBD1

CDR3aa: CASSPTIQETQYF
CDR3nt: TGTGCCAGCTCACCCACAATCCAAGAGACCCAGTACTTC
abundance: -
len: 13
v_gene: TRBV18
j_gene: TRBJ2-5
d_gene: -

CDR3aa: CASSLGLPYEQYF
CDR3nt: TGTGCCAGCAGCTTAGGACTCCCCTACGAGCAGTACTTC
abundance: -
len: 13
v_gene: TRBV5-4
j_gene: TRBJ2-7
d_gene: -

CDR3aa: CASSEILGGPYGYTF
CDR3nt: TGTGCCAGCAGTGAAATCCTCGGGGGACCCTATGGCTACACCTTC
abundance: -
len: 15
v_gene: TRBV6-1
j_gene: TRBJ1-2
d_gene: -

CDR3aa: CASNPGQGINSPLHF
CDR3nt: TGTGCCAGTAACCCAGGACAGGGAATTAATTCACCCCTCCACTTT
abundance: -
len: 15
v_gene: TRBV19
j_gene: TRBJ1-6
d_gene: TRBD1

CDR3aa: CASSRVGTGLRYGYTF
CDR3nt: TGTGCCAGCTCAAGGGTCGGGACAGGTCTTCGTTATGGCTACACCTTC
abundance: -
len: 16
v_gene: TRBV18
j_gene: TRBJ1-2
d_gene: TRBD1

CDR3aa: CASSSLSGIGETQYF
CDR3nt: TGTGCCAGCAGTAGCTTATCGGGTATTGGAGAGACCCAGTACTTC
abundance: -
len: 15
v_gene: TRBV5-5
j_gene: TRBJ2-5
d_gene: -

CDR3aa: CASSFSQGTSPLHF
CDR3nt: TGTGCCAGCAGCTTTTCACAGGGAACTTCACCCCTCCACTTT
abundance: -
len: 14
v_gene: TRBV7-9
j_gene: TRBJ1-6
d_gene: -

CDR3aa: CASSLKGSVSQETQYF
CDR3nt: TGTGCCAGCAGTTTAAAGGGGAGCGTTAGCCAAGAGACCCAGTACTTC
abundance: once
len: 16
v_gene: TRBV28
j_gene: TRBJ2-5
d_gene: -

CDR3aa: CASTGGTPYNSPLHF
CDR3nt: TGTGCCAGTACTGGCGGGACCCCCTATAATTCACCCCTCCACTTT
abundance: -
len: 15
v_gene: TRBV28
j_gene: TRBJ1-6
d_gene: -

CDR3aa: CASSPGQGSNQPQHF
CDR3nt: TGTGCCAGCTCACCCGGACAGGGAAGCAATCAGCCCCAGCATTTT
abundance: -
len: 15
v_gene: TRBV18
j_gene: TRBJ1-5
d_gene: TRBD1

CDR3aa: CASSLGQGRYTDTQYF
CDR3nt: TGTGCCAGCAGCCTAGGACAGGGACGGTACACAGATACGCAGTATTTT
abundance: -
len: 16
v_gene: TRBV7-9
j_gene: TRBJ2-3
d_gene: TRBD1

CDR3aa: CASSFQQGYEQYF
CDR3nt: TGTGCCAGCAGCTTCCAACAGGGCTACGAGCAGTACTTC
abundance: -
len: 13
v_gene: TRBV7-7
j_gene: TRBJ2-7
d_gene: -

CDR3aa: CATRTGALNTEAFF
CDR3nt: TGTGCCACCCGGACAGGGGCACTGAACACTGAAGCTTTCTTT
abundance: -
len: 14
v_gene: TRBV10-3
j_gene: TRBJ1-1
d_gene: TRBD1

CDR3aa: CASSKVAGGTDTQYF
CDR3nt: TGTGCCAGTAGTAAGGTTGCAGGGGGGACAGATACGCAGTATTTT
abundance: -
len: 15
v_gene: TRBV19
j_gene: TRBJ2-3
d_gene: -

CDR3aa: CASTPASGVYEQYF
CDR3nt: TGTGCCAGCACCCCCGCTAGCGGGGTCTACGAGCAGTACTTC
abundance: once
len: 14
v_gene: TRBV28
j_gene: TRBJ2-7
d_gene: TRBD2

CDR3aa: CASSALGQGPTGELFF
CDR3nt: TGTGCCAGCAGCGCGCTAGGACAGGGTCCCACCGGGGAGCTGTTTTTT
abundance: few
len: 16
v_gene: TRBV5-4
j_gene: TRBJ2-2
d_gene: TRBD1

CDR3aa: CASSTQGAGDYGYTF
CDR3nt: TGTGCCAGTAGTACCCAGGGGGCAGGAGACTATGGCTACACCTTC
abundance: once
len: 15
v_gene: TRBV19
j_gene: TRBJ1-2
d_gene: TRBD1

CDR3aa: CASSFGGYRTEAFF
CDR3nt: TGCGCCAGCAGCTTTGGGGGATATCGGACTGAAGCTTTCTTT
abundance: -
len: 14
v_gene: TRBV5-1
j_gene: TRBJ1-1
d_gene: -

CDR3aa: CASNTGWAGELFF
CDR3nt: TGTGCCAGTAATACAGGGTGGGCCGGGGAGCTGTTTTTT
abundance: -
len: 13
v_gene: TRBV19
j_gene: TRBJ2-2
d_gene: -

CDR3aa: CASSEATSGATDTQYF
CDR3nt: TGTGCCAGCAGCGAAGCGACTAGCGGGGCCACAGATACGCAGTATTTT
abundance: -
len: 16
v_gene: TRBV7-9
j_gene: TRBJ2-3
d_gene: TRBD2

CDR3aa: CASSHPVRWSRLRTYEQYF
CDR3nt: TGTGCCAGCAGCCATCCTGTACGTTGGAGCAGACTAAGAACCTACGAGCAGTACTTC
abundance: -
len: 19
v_gene: TRBV9
j_gene: TRBJ2-7
d_gene: -

CDR3aa: CASSMGGLYNEQFF
CDR3nt: TGTGCCAGCAGTATGGGGGGGTTATACAATGAGCAGTTCTTC
abundance: -
len: 14
v_gene: TRBV28
j_gene: TRBJ2-1
d_gene: TRBD2

CDR3aa: CASSLQGSSYNEQFF
CDR3nt: TGTGCCAGCAGTTTACAGGGAAGCTCCTACAATGAGCAGTTCTTC
abundance: -
len: 15
v_gene: TRBV7-9
j_gene: TRBJ2-1
d_gene: -